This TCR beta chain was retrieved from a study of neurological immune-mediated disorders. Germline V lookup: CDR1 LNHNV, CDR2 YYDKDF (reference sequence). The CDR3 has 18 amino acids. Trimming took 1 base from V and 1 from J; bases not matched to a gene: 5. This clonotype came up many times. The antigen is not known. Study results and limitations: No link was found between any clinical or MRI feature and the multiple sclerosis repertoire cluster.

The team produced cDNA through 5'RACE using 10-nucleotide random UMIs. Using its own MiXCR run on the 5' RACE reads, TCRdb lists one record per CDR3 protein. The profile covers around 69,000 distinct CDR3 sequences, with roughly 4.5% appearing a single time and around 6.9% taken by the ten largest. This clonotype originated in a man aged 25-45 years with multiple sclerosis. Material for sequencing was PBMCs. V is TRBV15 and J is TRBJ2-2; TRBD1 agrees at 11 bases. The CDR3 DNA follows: TGTGCCACCAGCAGAGGGACAGGGGGCTCCAAGAACACCGGGGAGCTGTTTTTT. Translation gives CATSRGTGGSKNTGELFF.